Included here is one T cell receptor beta chain sequence, with context. This table comes from immunoSEQ multiplex PCR, and its TCRdb copy is limited to in-frame clones, with some not included. The table shows fewer than 250,000 clones, with 88% occurring only once. This entry is derived from a study of blood T cell repertoires in COVID-19. The germline V gene encodes CDR1 SNHLY and CDR2 FYNNEI. The CDR3 is made up of 12 amino acids. V dropped 7 bases and J dropped 3 bases, with 10 bases sitting between them. The material sequenced was peripheral blood. The V and J genes are TRBV2 and TRBJ2-7; maybe TRBD2 (5 bases). The receptor's source is a human donor in a cohort sampled during active COVID-19. CDR3 coding DNA: TGTGCCAGCACTGCGGGTAGCTACGAGCAGTACTTC. Translating gives CASTAGSYEQYF.